This T cell receptor beta chain is drawn from a study of T cell responses to AZD1222 COVID-19 vaccine. Findings and caveats of the study: Clonal diversity was possibly underestimated, and white British individuals and females predominated among donors. Compared with day 0, the breadth and depth of the Spike-specific TCR repertoire rose significantly after two doses of AZD1222. Close to half of spike-specific TCRs reportedly recognize unmutated variant regions. Dominant at 160-218 and 743-854, vaccine-associated CD4 TCRs also spanned spike.

In regard to this clone: Its antigen is not known.

Data came from immunoSEQ multiplex PCR; TCRdb stores just in-frame clones and leaves some out. The table has about 200,000 clones, 93% seen once. Per germline, CDR1 SGHTA and CDR2 FQGNSA. The CDR3 covers 16 residues. The V gene end was trimmed by 5 bases and the J gene end by 7 bases; junction bases not matched to a gene: 7. The V gene is TRBV7-2, the J gene TRBJ2-1; 14 positions agree with TRBD2. The sequencing here drew on peripheral blood, taken on day 0 of MenACWY control vaccination. The source is an adult in good health. The CDR3: CASSPPGLAGENEQFF. The CDR3 DNA sequence: TGTGCCAGCAGCCCCCCGGGACTAGCGGGGGAAAATGAGCAGTTCTTC. The variable domain in full, with the rest retrieved from reference TRBV7-2 and TRBJ2-1, is GAGVSQSPSNKVTEKGKDVELRCDPISGHTALYWYRQSLGQGLEFLIYFQGNSAPDKSGLPSDRFSAERTGGSVSTLTIQRTQQEDSAVYLCASSPPGLAGENEQFFGPGTRLTVL.